This entry concerns a single TCR beta chain. The count of this clone is one. Its antigen target is currently unknown. Nothing much larger sits one base from this clone, and base qualities are not available. The sample comes from a study of cytomegalovirus exposure and HLA in healthy donors (TCRdb year 2017). Study-wide context: According to an earlier analysis of several hundred of the donors, some 180 million T cells yielded 100 million or so unique TCR beta sequences and approximately 300 Gb of sequence data. Approximately 310 gigabases of sequencing data and 80 million or so unique TCR sequences were included in an early release covering 550 to 650 HLA-typed donors. Of the roughly 400 genotyped donors, roughly 85% fell in the genetic ancestry cluster associated with self-reported Caucasian donors. The study was designed to test whether signatures of past pathogen exposure could be identified by cataloging public T cell receptors. The T cell repertoires of under 700 subjects were profiled by immunosequencing and related to cytomegalovirus serostatus. Along with the approximately 670-subject first cohort, a separate validation cohort of roughly 110 different subjects was used. The study combined high-throughput TCR immunosequencing, statistical association of individual TCRs with disease status, and machine learning to predict cytomegalovirus infection status. A later analysis re-examined previously published TCR beta repertoires from over 500 donors and added high-resolution HLA genotyping to investigate patterns of TCR occurrence. Rather than using new phenotypic data, the later analysis identified candidate immune exposures from TCR beta sequences and from how often those sequences occurred across donors. An earlier analysis of fewer than 700 of the donors applied high-throughput TCR beta sequencing to assess whether each TCR beta V gene segment acted as functional or pseudogenic. Alongside the repertoire data, information on donor age, sex, ethnicity and CMV serostatus was compiled. Genome-wide SNP genotypes for about 55% of the 666 donors were used in a later genetic analysis, which treated that subset as a discovery cohort. Every discovery cohort repertoire had been produced on one sequencing platform. Class I and class II HLA loci were covered by the typing at four-digit resolution. The number of donors typed differed by locus, with roughly 620-630 for A, B, C, DRB1 and DQB1, 522 for DQA1, over 600 for DPA1, and around 460 for DPB1. Roughly 5 DR-DQ haplotypes were treated as single units for association and clustering because of strong linkage in the cohort. Among almost 400 genotyped donors of the cohort, an average of approximately 240,000 unique TCR beta nucleotide sequences were sequenced per donor, roughly a sixth of them non-productive.

Library creation used the immunoSEQ multiplex PCR assay. For the multiplex PCR, a mixture combining 60 forward primers for TCR Vbeta segments and 13 reverse primers for TCR Jbeta segments was used. The CDR3 region of rearranged TCR beta genes was amplified from genomic DNA by a multiplex PCR assay. The Illumina HiSeq System was used to sequence the amplified TCR beta libraries as 87-base-pair reads. As for the original processing: A later analysis counted approximately 74 million unique TCR beta chains across the 690 or so repertoires, and around 9.9 million of these chains were shared by at least two donors. Raw reads were error-corrected and collapsed into unique sequences with a nearest-neighbor algorithm that merged closely related sequences to remove PCR and sequencing errors. V, D and J gene segments were assigned by aligning CDR3 sequences to IMGT reference sequences. For a sequence to be retained, a match of at least six nucleotides was required to both a V gene segment and a J gene segment. A rearrangement counted as productive if the CDR3 had no stop codons and remained in frame with V and J, and every other rearrangement counted as non-productive. Following IMGT convention, CDR3 was defined as the stretch from the second conserved V-encoded cysteine to the conserved J-encoded phenylalanine. The earlier analysis of a few hundred of the donors excluded sequences that lacked an unambiguous match to a single V gene segment. In an earlier analysis of 587 of the donors, V segments were called functional above 56.7% productive rearrangements and were called segregating when the between-donor standard deviation exceeded 5%. To diagnose cytomegalovirus status from the catalog of TCR beta chain sequences, a statistical classification framework was built. In a later analysis, TCR nucleotide sequences were compared against IMGT/GENE-DB human TR gene sequences so that V and J genes could be assigned. The TCRdist pipeline was used in a later analysis to assign CDR3 sequences and most-parsimonious VDJ recombination scenarios. In a later analysis, every TCR beta chain was defined by the combination of its CDR3 amino acid sequence and its V-gene family, and reads without a unique V-gene family were dropped. To address suspected cross-contamination and a sequencing artifact, a later analysis removed a few hundred highly shared, low-generation-probability nucleotide sequences. In a later analysis, a clonal expansion index was calculated for each public chain from normalized within-repertoire ranks of inferred template counts. Generation probabilities in a later analysis came from a VDJ recombination model fitted to out-of-frame rearrangements, and those results were checked against IGoR. In a later analysis, hypergeometric tests were used to score TCR-TCR, TCR-HLA and TCR-CMV co-occurrence, with a repertoire-size bias correction applied to TCR pairs. A later analysis estimated false discovery rates by permuting HLA or CMV assignments 20 times. A later analysis grouped co-occurring TCRs with DBSCAN, adding TCRdist sequence similarity when clustering within HLA-allele-positive subsets. Repertoires with fewer than 30,000 or more than 120,000 public chains, plus five repertoires with anomalous nucleotide sharing, were excluded from co-occurrence clustering. TCRdb took over this immuneACCESS table, retaining in-frame rearrangements with V and J assigned. Such tables are incomplete; in checked studies, under half of the missing clones stem from an unresolved V gene, and the remainder is unexplained. The D gene and trimming were derived from the DNA, and the V and J assignments and clone size from that table. The table for this sample lists about 200,000 clones; 65% to 80% of them were counted only once. The ten top clones hold nearly 4.5% of the sample.

Overall study results and their limits: In a later analysis, HLA-associated TCR beta chains were found to be more clonally expanded and to have lower generation probabilities than equally common non-associated chains. Cytomegalovirus status was reported to be diagnosed by the classifier with high specificity and sensitivity in both the original and validation cohorts. According to the authors, the approach could potentially be generalized to other disease states and immunological phenotypes. A cluster of highly shared sequence variants was judged likely to represent a technical artifact of the sequencing pipeline. An earlier analysis of 587 of the donors showed that most TCR beta V segments appeared in productive rearrangements either about 90% or about 30% of the time, which broadly matched IMGT annotations. In this cohort, only TCR beta chains were sequenced, and detectable features were limited by the absence of alpha or paired-chain data. Strong co-occurrence of HLA alleles, especially DR and DQ, made assigning TCR associations to individual alleles difficult. Because counts were too low, seventeen rarely observed V segments, including chromosome 9 orphons, were excluded from the earlier analysis of roughly 580 of the donors. Because the 87-base-pair reads could not distinguish some IMGT-functional V segments, including TRBV6-2 and TRBV6-3, those segments were excluded. Sequencing depth was assumed to be roughly uniform across donors in the presence/absence analyses, though that assumption may not hold. Linkage disequilibrium might explain the correlated functional status among segregating V segments, but an unknown experimental factor could not be ruled out. CMV serostatus was the only immune exposure information available for the cohort. A later analysis reported that several top co-occurrence clusters appeared linked to parvovirus B19, influenza, CMV and Epstein-Barr virus. The study gave a list of more than 150 TCR beta chains associated with cytomegalovirus. Most CMV-associated TCR beta chains appeared to be HLA-restricted in a later analysis, and the HLA associations seemed to be driven largely by CMV exposure. A further reported finding was that TCR beta sequences accurately predicted the HLA-A and HLA-B alleles for most subjects in the first cohort. Three of the identified cytomegalovirus-associated TCR beta chains were confirmed in vitro to be specific for cytomegalovirus antigens. Because HLA typing was unavailable for some donors at each locus, only the typed subset was used in association tests. V-gene and J-gene trimming of TCR beta chains was associated with a missense DCLRE1C variant in a later genetic analysis, and the association was replicated in an independent cohort. A later analysis associated 17,000 or so TCR beta sequences with specific HLA alleles at a false discovery rate of 0.05. In a later analysis, TCR association rates were found to vary across HLA loci, with the most associated TCRs seen for DRB1 alleles and the fewest for HLA-C alleles. According to a later genetic analysis, donors in an Asian-associated ancestry cluster had fewer N-insertions in productive TCRs than the approximately 690-donor mean. While some public TCRs were present in many individuals, most TCR sequences turned up only very rarely across donors.

The cohort comprised several hundred healthy bone marrow donors. At the time of sampling, all cohort members were nominally healthy, though unrecorded immune exposures were likely present. The donor was CMV seropositive and was included in the group of 300 or so seropositive cohort members. Every donor gave a peripheral blood sample, and the peripheral blood mononuclear cells from that sample were used for TCR beta sequencing. The Qiagen DNeasy Blood Extraction Kit was used to extract genomic DNA from the blood cell samples. CDR1 and CDR2 are drawn from the germline V gene: LGHNA, YSLEER. Cut back by 0 bases and 11 bases, the V and J ends lie 8 bases apart. The CDR3 starts with the cysteine, ends with the phenylalanine, and has 12 residues. The read is trimmed to its CDR3 DNA, 36 bases read in frame from base 1.

The TCR was taken from a woman aged 25-40 years in good health and CMV-seropositive. The V gene is TRBV4-3 and the J gene is TRBJ1-5; TRBD1 is perhaps the D gene, given 5 matching bases. Sequencing used PBMCs. The CDR3 protein is CASSQDWGAQHF. The bases read TGCGCCAGCAGCCAAGATTGGGGGGCCCAGCATTTT.